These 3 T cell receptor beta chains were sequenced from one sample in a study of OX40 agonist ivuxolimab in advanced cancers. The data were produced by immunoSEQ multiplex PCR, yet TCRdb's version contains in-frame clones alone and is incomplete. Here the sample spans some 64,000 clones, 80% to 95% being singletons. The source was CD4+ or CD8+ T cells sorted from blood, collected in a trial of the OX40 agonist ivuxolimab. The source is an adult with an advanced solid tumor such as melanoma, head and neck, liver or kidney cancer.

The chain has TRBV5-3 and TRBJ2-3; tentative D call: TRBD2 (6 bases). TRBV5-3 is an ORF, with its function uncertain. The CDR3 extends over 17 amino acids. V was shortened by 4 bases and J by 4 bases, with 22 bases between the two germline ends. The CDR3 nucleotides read TGTGCCAGAAGCCCCGTTTTGAGTAGCGGAAGAGCAGATACGCAGTATTTT. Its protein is CARSPVLSSGRADTQYF.

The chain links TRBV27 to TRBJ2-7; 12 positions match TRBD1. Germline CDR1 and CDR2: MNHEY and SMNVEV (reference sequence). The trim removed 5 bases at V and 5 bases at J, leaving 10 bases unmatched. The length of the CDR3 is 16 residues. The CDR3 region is CASSPIRDRGLNEQYF. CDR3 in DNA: TGTGCCAGCAGTCCCATCCGGGACAGGGGGCTGAACGAGCAGTACTTC.

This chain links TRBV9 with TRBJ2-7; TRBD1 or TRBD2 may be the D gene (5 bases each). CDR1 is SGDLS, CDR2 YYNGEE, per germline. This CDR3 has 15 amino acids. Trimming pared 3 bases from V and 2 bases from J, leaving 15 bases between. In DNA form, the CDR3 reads TGTGCCAGCAGCGCATCGGCCGGGGCAGCCTACGAGCAGTACTTC. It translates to CASSASAGAAYEQYF.